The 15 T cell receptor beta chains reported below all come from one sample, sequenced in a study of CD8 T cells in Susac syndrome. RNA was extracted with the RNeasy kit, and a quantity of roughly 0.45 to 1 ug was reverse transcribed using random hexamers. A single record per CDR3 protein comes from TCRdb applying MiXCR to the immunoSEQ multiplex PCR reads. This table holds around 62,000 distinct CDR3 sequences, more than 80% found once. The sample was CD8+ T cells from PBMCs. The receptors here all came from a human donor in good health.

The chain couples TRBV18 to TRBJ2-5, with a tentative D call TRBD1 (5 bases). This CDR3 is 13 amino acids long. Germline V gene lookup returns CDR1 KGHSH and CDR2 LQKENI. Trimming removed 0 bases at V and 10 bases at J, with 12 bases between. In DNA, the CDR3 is TGTGCCAGCTCACCACCGATCTGGGGCAGCCAGTACTTC. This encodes CASSPPIWGSQYF.

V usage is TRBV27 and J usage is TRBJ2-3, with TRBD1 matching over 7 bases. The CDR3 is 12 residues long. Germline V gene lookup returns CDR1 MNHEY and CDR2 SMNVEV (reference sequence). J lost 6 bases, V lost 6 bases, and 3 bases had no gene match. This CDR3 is CASRQGWDTQYF. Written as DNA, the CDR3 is TGTGCCAGCAGACAGGGGTGGGATACGCAGTATTTT.

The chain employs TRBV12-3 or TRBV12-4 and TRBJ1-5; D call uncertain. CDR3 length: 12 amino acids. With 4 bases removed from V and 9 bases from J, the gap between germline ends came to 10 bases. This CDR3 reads CASSSFNWPQHF. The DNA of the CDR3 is TGTGCCAGCAGTTCCTTTAATTGGCCCCAGCATTTT.

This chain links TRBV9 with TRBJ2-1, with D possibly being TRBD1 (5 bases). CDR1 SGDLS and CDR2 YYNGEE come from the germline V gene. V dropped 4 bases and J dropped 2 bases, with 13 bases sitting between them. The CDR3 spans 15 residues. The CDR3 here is CASSPTEGAYNEQFF. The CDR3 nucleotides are TGTGCCAGCAGCCCCACCGAAGGGGCCTACAATGAGCAGTTCTTC.

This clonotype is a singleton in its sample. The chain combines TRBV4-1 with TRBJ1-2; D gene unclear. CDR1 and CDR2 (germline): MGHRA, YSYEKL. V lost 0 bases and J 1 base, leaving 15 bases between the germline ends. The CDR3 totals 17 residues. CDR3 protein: CASSQDRSGRINYGYTF. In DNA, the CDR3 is TGCGCCAGCAGCCAAGATCGGTCGGGGAGGATTAACTATGGCTACACCTTC.

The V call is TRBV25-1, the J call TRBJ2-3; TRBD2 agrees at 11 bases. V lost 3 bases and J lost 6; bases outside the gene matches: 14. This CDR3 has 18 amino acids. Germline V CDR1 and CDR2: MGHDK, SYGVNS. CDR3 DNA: TGTGCCAGCAGTGAGTCTGCCTGGCTAGCGGGGGGTCTGGATACGCAGTATTTT. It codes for CASSESAWLAGGLDTQYF.

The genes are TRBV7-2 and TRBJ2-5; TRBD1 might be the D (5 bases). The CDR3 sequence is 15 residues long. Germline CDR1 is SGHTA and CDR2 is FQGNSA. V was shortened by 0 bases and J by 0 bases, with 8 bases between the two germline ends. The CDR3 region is CASSLAGRDQETQYF. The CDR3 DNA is TGTGCCAGCAGCTTAGCGGGCAGGGACCAAGAGACCCAGTACTTC.

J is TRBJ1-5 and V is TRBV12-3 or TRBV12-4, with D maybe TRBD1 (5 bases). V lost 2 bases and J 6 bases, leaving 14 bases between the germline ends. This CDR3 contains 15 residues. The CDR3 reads CASSLISGGIQPQHF. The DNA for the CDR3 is TGTGCCAGCAGTTTAATCTCGGGGGGAATTCAGCCCCAGCATTTT.

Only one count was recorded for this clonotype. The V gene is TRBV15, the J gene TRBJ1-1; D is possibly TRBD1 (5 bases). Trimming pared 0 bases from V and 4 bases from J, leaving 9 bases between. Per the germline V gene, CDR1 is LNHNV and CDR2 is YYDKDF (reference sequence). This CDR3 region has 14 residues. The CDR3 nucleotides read TGTGCCACCAGCAGAGACAGGGTTGTCACTGAAGCTTTCTTT. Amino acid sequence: CATSRDRVVTEAFF.

The CDR3 sequence is CASSHPTWDRGFESPLHF. In nucleotides, the CDR3 is TGTGCCAGCAGCCATCCTACATGGGACAGGGGGTTCGAATCACCCCTCCACTTT. This chain uses TRBV9 with TRBJ1-6, with TRBD1 matching 11 bases. Trimming took 4 bases from V and 10 from J; bases not matched to a gene: 16. The CDR3 length is 18 residues. Germline CDR1 SGDLS, CDR2 YYNGEE. The whole variable domain, filled in from reference TRBV9 and TRBJ1-6, reads DSGVTQTPKHLITATGQRVTLRCSPRSGDLSVYWYQQSLDQGLQFLIQYYNGEERAKGNILERFSAQQFPDLHSELNLSSLELGDSALYFCASSHPTWDRGFESPLHFGNGTRLTVT.

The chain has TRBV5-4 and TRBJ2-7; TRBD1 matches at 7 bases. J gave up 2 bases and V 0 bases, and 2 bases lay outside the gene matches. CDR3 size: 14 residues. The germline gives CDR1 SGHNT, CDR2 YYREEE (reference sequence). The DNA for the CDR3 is TGTGCCAGCAGCTTGGGGGACAGCACCTACGAGCAGTACTTC. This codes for CASSLGDSTYEQYF. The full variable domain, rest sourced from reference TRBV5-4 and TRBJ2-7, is ETGVTQSPTHLIKTRGQQVTLRCSSQSGHNTVSWYQQALGQGPQFIFQYYREEENGRGNFPPRFSGLQFPNYSSELNVNALELDDSALYLCASSLGDSTYEQYFGPGTRLTVT.

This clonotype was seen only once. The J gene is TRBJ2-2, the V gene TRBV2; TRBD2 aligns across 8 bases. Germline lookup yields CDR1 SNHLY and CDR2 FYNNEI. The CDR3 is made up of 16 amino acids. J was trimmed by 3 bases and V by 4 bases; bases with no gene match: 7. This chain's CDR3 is CASSGASGGHTGELFF. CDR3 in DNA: TGTGCCAGCAGTGGGGCGAGCGGGGGTCACACCGGGGAGCTGTTTTTT.

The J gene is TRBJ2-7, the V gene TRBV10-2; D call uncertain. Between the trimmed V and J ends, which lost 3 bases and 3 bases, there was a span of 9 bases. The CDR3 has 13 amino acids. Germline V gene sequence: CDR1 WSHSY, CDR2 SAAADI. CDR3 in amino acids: CASSERLLYEQYF. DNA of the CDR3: TGCGCCAGCAGTGAAAGATTACTCTACGAGCAGTACTTC.

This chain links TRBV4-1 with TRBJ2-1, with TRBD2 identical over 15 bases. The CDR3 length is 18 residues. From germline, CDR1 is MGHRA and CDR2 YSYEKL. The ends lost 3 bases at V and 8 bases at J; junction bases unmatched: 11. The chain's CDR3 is CASSHRTSGGAGAHEQFF. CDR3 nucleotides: TGCGCCAGCAGCCACCGGACTAGCGGGGGGGCCGGGGCCCATGAGCAGTTCTTC.

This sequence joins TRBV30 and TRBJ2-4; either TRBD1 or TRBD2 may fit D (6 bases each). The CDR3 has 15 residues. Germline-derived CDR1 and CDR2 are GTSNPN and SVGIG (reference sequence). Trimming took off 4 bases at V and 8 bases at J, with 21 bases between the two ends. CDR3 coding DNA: TGTGCCTGGACCCTAGGAGGGGGACTTAAAGACATTCAGTACTTC. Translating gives CAWTLGGGLKDIQYF. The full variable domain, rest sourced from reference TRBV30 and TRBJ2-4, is SQTIHQWPATLVQPVGSPLSLECTVEGTSNPNLYWYRQAAGRGLQLLFYSVGIGQISSEVPQNLSASRPQDRQFILSSKKLLLSDSGFYLCAWTLGGGLKDIQYFGAGTRLSVL.